A single sample gave rise to the 15 T cell receptor beta chains below, sequenced in a study of Graves' ophthalmopathy and Graves' hyperthyroidism. As the template, RNA transcripts were used to amplify TCR beta CDR3 regions. Scientists carried out first-round RT-PCR using HTBI primers and then a second-round multiplex PCR. A single record per CDR3 protein comes from TCRdb applying MiXCR to the multiplex PCR reads. The profile shows about 480,000 distinct CDR3 sequences, about an eighth of them singletons. Sequencing was carried out using blood. The receptors were sampled from a woman aged 25 to 39 with Graves' ophthalmopathy.

This rearrangement joins TRBV5-8 to TRBJ1-5, with D possibly matching TRBD1 (5 bases). This CDR3 is 13 amino acids long. The V end was cut by 3 bases, the J end by 4 bases, with 8 bases between. CDR1 and CDR2 from the germline V gene are SGHTS and YDEGEE. CDR3 DNA: TGTGCCAGCAGCTACCAGGGAAATCAGCCCCAGCATTTT. It yields the protein CASSYQGNQPQHF.

The sample holds many counts of this clonotype. The CDR3 DNA is TGTGCCAGCAGTTTATCTGTTGGGGACAGGGGTTACGAGCAGTACTTC. It codes for CASSLSVGDRGYEQYF. The V call is TRBV27, the J call TRBJ2-7; TRBD1 matches 10 bases. The CDR3 loop spans 16 amino acids. Germline V gene sequence: CDR1 MNHEY, CDR2 SMNVEV (reference sequence). V was pared by 0 bases and J by 4 bases, with 6 bases of the junction left unmatched.

J is TRBJ1-5 and V is TRBV29-1, with D uncertain. From germline, CDR1 is SQVTM and CDR2 ANQGSEA. CDR3 length: 14 amino acids. V was shortened by 6 bases and J by 0 bases, with 12 bases between the two germline ends. The CDR3 coding sequence is TGCAGCGTAGCAACAGCTAATAGCAATCAGCCCCAGCATTTT. Protein sequence: CSVATANSNQPQHF.

This clonotype was counted many times. The chain links TRBV12-3 or TRBV12-4 to TRBJ2-7; no reliable D call. The V gene lost 6 bases and the J gene lost 2 bases, with 11 bases spanning the gap. The length of the CDR3 is 13 residues. The chain's CDR3 is CASSPQVAYEQYF. The CDR3 region has the DNA TGTGCCAGCAGCCCCCAAGTAGCCTACGAGCAGTACTTC.

In this sample, this clonotype turned up many times. V usage is TRBV19 and J usage is TRBJ2-4; the D gene is possibly TRBD1 (5 bases). CDR3 size: 13 residues. V was shortened by 8 bases and J by 7 bases, with 15 bases between the two germline ends. Germline assignment: CDR1 LNHDA and CDR2 SQIVND (reference sequence). The CDR3 region is CASARSPGNIQYF. CDR3 DNA: TGTGCCAGTGCAAGGTCCCCAGGGAACATTCAGTACTTC.

This clonotype was counted ten times or more. V and J are TRBV20-1 and TRBJ2-2; the match to TRBD2 covers 8 bases. Germline lookup yields CDR1 DFQATT and CDR2 SNEGSKA (reference sequence). This CDR3 is 16 amino acids long. V gave up 0 bases and J gave up 8 bases; unmatched junction bases: 11. CDR3 DNA sequence: TGCAGTGCTAGAGATCCCCGTAGCGGGGAGACGGGGGAGCTGTTTTTT. Translated: CSARDPRSGETGELFF.

This clonotype was detected a few times. The rearrangement joins TRBV27 to TRBJ2-2; 14 bases map to TRBD2. Germline CDR1 is MNHEY and CDR2 is SMNVEV (reference sequence). V shed 0 bases, J shed 5 bases, and the junction held 5 bases outside the gene matches. The CDR3 runs to 18 residues. The CDR3 protein is CASSLSGTSGRLTGELFF. In nucleotides, the CDR3 is TGTGCCAGCAGTTTATCGGGGACTAGCGGGAGATTGACCGGGGAGCTGTTTTTT.

This clonotype was detected many times. J is TRBJ1-1 and V is TRBV29-1; 7 bases are shared with TRBD1. CDR1 is SQVTM, CDR2 ANQGSEA, per germline. The length of the CDR3 is 16 residues. The V gene end was trimmed by 5 bases and the J gene end by 0 bases; junction bases not matched to a gene: 12. CDR3 in DNA: TGCAGCGTTCGAGACAGGGCTATCATCGTGAACACTGAAGCTTTCTTT. Protein product: CSVRDRAIIVNTEAFF. The whole variable domain, remainder taken from reference TRBV29-1 and TRBJ1-1, is SAVISQKPSRDICQRGTSLTIQCQVDSQVTMMFWYRQQPGQSLTLIATANQGSEATYESGFVIDKFPISRPNLTFSTLTVSNMSPEDSSIYLCSVRDRAIIVNTEAFFGQGTRLTVV.

This clonotype was recorded many times. The chain joins TRBV20-1 to TRBJ2-7; D might be TRBD2 (6 bases). Germline loops: CDR1 DFQATT, CDR2 SNEGSKA (reference sequence). V was trimmed by 1 base and J by 3 bases, leaving 10 bases between them. The CDR3 has 13 amino acids. The CDR3, as DNA: TGCAGTGCTAGAGCGGCGGGGAGCTACGAGCAGTACTTC. It encodes CSARAAGSYEQYF.

This clonotype was recorded at least ten times. The chain uses TRBV28 and TRBJ2-5, with D maybe TRBD1 (6 bases). Trimming stripped 2 bases from V and 0 bases from J, with 19 bases between. This CDR3 has 18 amino acids. In germline, CDR1 is MDHEN, CDR2 SYDVKM. The CDR3 sequence: CASSLPYRVGFDQETQYF. In DNA form, the CDR3 reads TGTGCCAGCAGTTTACCTTACAGGGTGGGATTCGACCAAGAGACCCAGTACTTC.

The chain carries TRBV2 and TRBJ2-7, with D possibly TRBD1 on 6 matching bases. The germline CDR1 and CDR2 sequences are SNHLY and FYNNEI. Trimming took 11 bases from V and 2 from J, leaving 10 bases between them. The CDR3 extends over 11 amino acids. CDR3 protein: CAGDTAYEQYF. In DNA, the CDR3 is TGTGCCGGGGACACCGCCTACGAGCAGTACTTC.

This clonotype was found many times. This chain joins TRBV7-8 and TRBJ1-3; TRBD1 might be the D (6 bases). The CDR3 sequence is 17 residues long. Trimming cost V 3 bases and J 0 bases, with 15 bases left between them. Germline V gene data show CDR1 as SGHVS and CDR2 as FQNEAQ. CDR3 loop: CASSFPTGRSSGNTIYF. CDR3 coding DNA: TGTGCCAGCAGCTTTCCGACAGGTCGTAGCTCTGGAAACACCATATATTTT.

The table lists this clonotype with a few counts. J is TRBJ2-7 and V is TRBV2; tentative D call: TRBD2 (7 bases). The CDR3 spans 16 residues. V lost 5 bases, J lost 0 bases, and 17 bases lay in between. Germline assignment: CDR1 SNHLY and CDR2 FYNNEI. CDR3 DNA sequence: TGTGCCAGCAGTCCTCCGAGGGGGAGGGCCTCCTACGAGCAGTACTTC. Translating gives CASSPPRGRASYEQYF. The whole variable domain, filled in from reference TRBV2 and TRBJ2-7, reads EPEVTQTPSHQVTQMGQEVILRCVPISNHLYFYWYRQILGQKVEFLVSFYNNEISEKSEIFDDQFSVERPDGSNFTLKIRSTKLEDSAMYFCASSPPRGRASYEQYFGPGTRLTVT.

CDR3 coding DNA: TGTGCCAGCAGTTCCGAGATACAGGGAGTGGAGACCCAGTACTTC. Translated: CASSSEIQGVETQYF. The gene calls are TRBV12-3 or TRBV12-4 and TRBJ2-5, with D possibly being TRBD1 (6 bases). V was pared by 4 bases and J by 5 bases, with 17 bases between. This CDR3 comprises 15 residues.

This clonotype has a count of ten or more. The CDR3: CASSPSQREGGELFF. Written as DNA, the CDR3 is TGTGCCAGCTCACCATCCCAAAGAGAAGGCGGGGAGCTGTTTTTT. The chain combines TRBV18 with TRBJ2-2; D remains ambiguous. Between the trimmed V and J ends, which lost 2 bases and 7 bases, there was a span of 14 bases. The CDR3 consists of 15 residues. Germline loops: CDR1 KGHSH, CDR2 LQKENI. The complete variable domain, with remaining parts taken from reference TRBV18 and TRBJ2-2, reads NAGVMQNPRHLVRRRGQEARLRCSPMKGHSHVYWYRQLPEEGLKFMVYLQKENIIDESGMPKERFSAEFPKEGPSILRIQQVVRGDSAAYFCASSPSQREGGELFFGEGSRLTVL.